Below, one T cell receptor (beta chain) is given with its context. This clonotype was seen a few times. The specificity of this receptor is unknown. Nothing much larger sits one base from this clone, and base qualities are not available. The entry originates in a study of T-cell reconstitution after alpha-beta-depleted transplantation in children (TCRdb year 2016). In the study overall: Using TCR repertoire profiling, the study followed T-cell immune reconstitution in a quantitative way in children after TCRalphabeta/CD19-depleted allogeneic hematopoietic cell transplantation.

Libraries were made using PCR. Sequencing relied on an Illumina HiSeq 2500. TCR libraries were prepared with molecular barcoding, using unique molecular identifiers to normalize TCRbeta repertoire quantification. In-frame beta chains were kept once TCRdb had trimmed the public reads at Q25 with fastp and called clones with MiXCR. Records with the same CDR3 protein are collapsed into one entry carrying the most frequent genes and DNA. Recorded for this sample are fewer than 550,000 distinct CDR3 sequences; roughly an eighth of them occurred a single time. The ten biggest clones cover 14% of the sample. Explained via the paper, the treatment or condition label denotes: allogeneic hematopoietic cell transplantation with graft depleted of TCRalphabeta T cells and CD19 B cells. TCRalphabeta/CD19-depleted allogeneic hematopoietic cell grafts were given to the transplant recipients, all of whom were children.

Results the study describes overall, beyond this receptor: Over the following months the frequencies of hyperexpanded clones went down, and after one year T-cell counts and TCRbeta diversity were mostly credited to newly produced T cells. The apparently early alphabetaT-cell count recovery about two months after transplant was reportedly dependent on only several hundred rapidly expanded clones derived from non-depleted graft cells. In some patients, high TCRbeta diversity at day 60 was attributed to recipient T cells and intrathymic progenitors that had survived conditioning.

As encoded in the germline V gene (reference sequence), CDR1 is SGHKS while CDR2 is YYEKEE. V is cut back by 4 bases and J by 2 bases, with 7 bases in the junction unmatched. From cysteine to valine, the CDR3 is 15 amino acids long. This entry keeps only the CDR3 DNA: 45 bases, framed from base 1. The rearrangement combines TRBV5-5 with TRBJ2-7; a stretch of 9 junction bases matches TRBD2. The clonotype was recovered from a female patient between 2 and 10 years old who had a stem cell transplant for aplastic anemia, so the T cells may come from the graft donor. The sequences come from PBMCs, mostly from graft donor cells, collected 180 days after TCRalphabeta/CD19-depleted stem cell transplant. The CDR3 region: CASSTGLAFPYEQYV. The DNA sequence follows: TGTGCCAGCAGCACGGGACTAGCTTTTCCCTACGAGCAGTACGTC.